What follows are 8 T cell receptor beta chains derived from one specimen sequenced in a study of T-cell memory formation after mild COVID-19. TCRdb used MiXCR to reprocess the 5' RACE reads, holding one entry per CDR3 protein. The sample comprises about 170,000 distinct CDR3 sequences, around 13% of which are singletons, and approximately 3.4% rests with the top ten. The sequenced material came from PBMCs or a T cell subset sorted from them (not recorded which). These receptor sequences come from a man younger than 35 who had mild COVID-19 (a few samples of this study predate the infection). Cell type and time point are not known.

The chain recombines TRBV19 with TRBJ2-2; a weak D match, TRBD1 (5 bases). V gave up 2 bases and J gave up 5 bases, with 9 bases separating them. Germline V gene lookup returns CDR1 LNHDA and CDR2 SQIVND (reference sequence). The CDR3 covers 14 residues. The CDR3 loop is CASSIMGQTGELFF. CDR3 sequence (DNA): TGTGCCAGTAGTATAATGGGGCAAACCGGGGAGCTGTTTTTT.

This clonotype turned up a few times. This rearrangement joins TRBV3-1 to TRBJ1-6; D remains ambiguous. Per the germline V gene, CDR1 is LGHDT and CDR2 is YNNKEL (reference sequence). This CDR3 is 13 amino acids long. V was clipped by 4 bases and J by 6 bases, with 7 bases between them. The CDR3 loop is CASSLQTNSPLHF. Written as DNA, the CDR3 is TGTGCCAGCAGCCTACAGACTAATTCACCCCTCCACTTT. Variable domain in full (rest from reference TRBV3-1 and TRBJ1-6): DTAVSQTPKYLVTQMGNDKSIKCEQNLGHDTMYWYKQDSKKFLKIMFSYNNKELIINETVPNRFSPKSPDKAHLNLHINSLELGDSAVYFCASSLQTNSPLHFGNGTRLTVT.

The sample holds a few counts of this clonotype. This sequence joins TRBV7-2 and TRBJ1-6; maybe TRBD1 (6 bases). The CDR3 contains 14 residues. Germline V lookup: CDR1 SGHTA, CDR2 FQGNSA. V shed 7 bases and J shed 7 bases, with 14 bases lying between them. The CDR3 coding sequence is TGTGCCAGCACCCCAGGACAGCTGAATTCACCCCTCCACTTT. Its protein product is CASTPGQLNSPLHF.

The genes are TRBV20-1 and TRBJ2-7; 10 bases line up with TRBD1. Unmatched junction bases numbered 5, after V lost 2 bases and J lost 7 bases. The germline V gene has CDR1 DFQATT and CDR2 SNEGSKA (reference sequence). The length of the CDR3 is 13 residues. CDR3 in DNA: TGCAGTGCTAGAAGACAGGGGGCAGGGGAGCAGTACTTC. Translated: CSARRQGAGEQYF.

About this clonotype itself: This sequence may be a read error, since a much larger clone differs from it by one base. J is TRBJ1-6 and V is TRBV5-1; D possibly corresponds to TRBD1 (6 bases). Looked up from germline, CDR1 is SGHRS and CDR2 is YFSETQ. The CDR3 totals 15 residues. CDR3 in amino acids: CGSSRGTPFNSPLHF. Here the CDR3 DNA reads TGCGGCAGCAGCAGAGGGACACCGTTCAATTCACCCCTCCACTTT. Variable domain in full (rest from reference TRBV5-1 and TRBJ1-6): KAGVTQTPRYLIKTRGQQVTLSCSPISGHRSVSWYQQTPGQGLQFLFEYFSETQRNKGNFPGRFSGRQFSNSRSEMNVSTLELGDSALYLCGSSRGTPFNSPLHFGNGTRLTVT.

The chain links TRBV20-1 to TRBJ2-4, with 8 bases that match TRBD2. V trimming: 3 bases; J trimming: 3 bases; junction bases outside the gene matches: 13. Per the germline V gene, CDR1 is DFQATT and CDR2 is SNEGSKA (reference sequence). This CDR3 contains 17 residues. The CDR3 is CSASRLRGGKDKNIQYF. In DNA, the CDR3 is TGCAGTGCTAGCCGCCTTCGGGGGGGGAAGGACAAAAACATTCAGTACTTC.

This clonotype was recorded many times. J is TRBJ1-2 and V is TRBV5-4; unclear D gene. The CDR3 is made up of 13 amino acids. V was cut by 4 bases and J by 3 bases, with 10 bases left in between. The germline gives CDR1 SGHNT, CDR2 YYREEE (reference sequence). The CDR3 sequence: CASSIGRHYGYTF. In DNA, the CDR3 is TGTGCCAGCAGCATCGGACGGCACTATGGCTACACCTTC.

This clonotype has only a few counts. This chain uses TRBV9 with TRBJ2-7, with TRBD2 matching over 10 bases. Per germline, CDR1 SGDLS and CDR2 YYNGEE. Trimming took 4 bases from V and 2 from J; bases not matched to a gene: 6. There are 15 residues in the CDR3. In DNA, the CDR3 is TGTGCCAGCAGCCCCCGGGGGACTAGCGCCTACGAGCAGTACTTC. Protein: CASSPRGTSAYEQYF. The full variable domain, in which reference TRBV9 and TRBJ2-7 provide the parts outside the CDR3, is DSGVTQTPKHLITATGQRVTLRCSPRSGDLSVYWYQQSLDQGLQFLIQYYNGEERAKGNILERFSAQQFPDLHSELNLSSLELGDSALYFCASSPRGTSAYEQYFGPGTRLTVT.